The rows below give T cell receptor beta chains drawn from one sample of a study of early T cells in non-severe SARS-CoV-2 infection. TCRdb itself ran the 5' RACE reads through MiXCR, one entry per CDR3 protein. The profile shows around 50,000 distinct CDR3 sequences, roughly 12% of them singletons. Sequencing input: whole blood. These receptors were collected from an adult who was a healthcare worker with PCR-confirmed SARS-CoV-2 infection or an uninfected control (not recorded which). The CDR3 runs from the conserved cysteine through the conserved F or W. A D gene is named only where the DNA matches it firmly. Clone size is stated in some rows and not others, as once, few, many or a class when expanded.

TRBV28,TRBJ2-7,TRBD2,NA,TGTGCCAGCGCGGGGGGAAGCTCCTACGAGCAGTACTTC,CASAGGSSYEQYF
TRBV12-3/TRBV12-4,TRBJ1-1,NA,NA,TGTGCCAGCAGTTCCCGAACTGAAGCTTTCTTT,CASSSRTEAFF
TRBV29-1,TRBJ1-4,TRBD1,few,TGCAGCGTTGTACCAGGGGGAGATGAAAAACTGTTTTTT,CSVVPGGDEKLFF
TRBV2,TRBJ2-1,TRBD2,NA,TGTGCCAGCAGTGAAGCGCGGGGGGCTGGAGAGCAGTTCTTC,CASSEARGAGEQFF
TRBV20-1,TRBJ2-1,TRBD2,NA,TGCAGTGCTAGAGTTACGGGGAGGGGAGATGAGCAGTTCTTC,CSARVTGRGDEQFF
TRBV5-4,TRBJ2-1,TRBD2,many,TGTGCCAGCAGTTCCCAGCGGGGAGGAGGCGATGAGCAGTTCTTC,CASSSQRGGGDEQFF
TRBV30,TRBJ2-1,NA,medium-sized,TGTGCCTGGAGTGGGGCTTACAATGAGCAGTTCTTC,CAWSGAYNEQFF
TRBV12-3/TRBV12-4,TRBJ1-5,TRBD1,few,TGTGCCAGCAGGGGGACAGTCAATCAGCCCCAGCATTTT,CASRGTVNQPQHF
TRBV6-5,TRBJ2-6,NA,few,TGTGCCAGCAGCCGCTGGACCACTGGGGCCAACGTCCTGACTTTC,CASSRWTTGANVLTF
TRBV7-9,TRBJ2-1,TRBD1,many,TGTGCCAGCAGCGAGAGACAGGGGCTCTACAATGAGCAGTTCTTC,CASSERQGLYNEQFF
TRBV6-5,TRBJ2-7,NA,many,TGTGCCAGCAAGGGGGAATCCCTTTTAAACGAGCAGTACTTC,CASKGESLLNEQYF
TRBV15,TRBJ2-4,NA,many,TGTGCCACCAGCAGACTTGGGACTGTAGCCAAAAACATTCAGTACTTC,CATSRLGTVAKNIQYF
TRBV14,TRBJ1-4,NA,few,TGTGCCAGCAGGGGATGGGGCGATGAAAAACTGTTTTTT,CASRGWGDEKLFF
TRBV19,TRBJ2-1,NA,many,TGTGCCAGTAGTATAGCCCTCGGAGGGGGGAATGAGCAGTTCTTC,CASSIALGGGNEQFF
TRBV20-1,TRBJ2-1,NA,NA,TGCAGTGCTAGAGAGGCAGGGGGCTTAGCGGGAGCACCCCCCTACAATGAGCAGTTCTTC,CSAREAGGLAGAPPYNEQFF
TRBV4-1,TRBJ2-1,TRBD2,many,TGCGCCAGCAGCCCGGGGACTAGCGGGGGACATTTTTACAATGAGCAGTTCTTC,CASSPGTSGGHFYNEQFF
TRBV20-1,TRBJ1-2,NA,many,TGCAGTGCTAGAGACGGGGCAAGCCATAACTATGGCTACACCTTC,CSARDGASHNYGYTF
TRBV6-6,TRBJ2-1,NA,many,TGTGCCAGCAGACCCCTCCCGGCAATAAGAGACAATGAGCAGTTCTTC,CASRPLPAIRDNEQFF
TRBV6-1,TRBJ2-7,TRBD1,NA,TGTGCGATCGGGACAGTAACCTACGAGCAGTACTTC,CAIGTVTYEQYF
TRBV29-1,TRBJ2-1,NA,many,TGCAGCGCTCTTAGGGCCCTCCGGGGCAATGAGCAGTTCTTC,CSALRALRGNEQFF
TRBV28,TRBJ1-4,NA,NA,TGTGCCAGCAGTTTATCGGGGAGGACTAATGAAAAACTGTTTTTT,CASSLSGRTNEKLFF
TRBV28,TRBJ2-1,TRBD2,NA,TGTGCCAGCAGTTTATCCGGACTAGCGGGGGATAGGAACAATGAGCAGTTCTTC,CASSLSGLAGDRNNEQFF
TRBV12-5,TRBJ1-6,NA,many,TGTGCTAGTGGTTTGGCCCAGGGAGACAATTCACCCCTCCACTTT,CASGLAQGDNSPLHF
TRBV11-2,TRBJ2-3,TRBD2,many,TGTGCCAGCAGCTTAATGGGACTAGCGGGACTCGGGACAGATACGCAGTATTTT,CASSLMGLAGLGTDTQYF
TRBV5-6,TRBJ2-3,NA,many,TGTGCCAGCAGCTTCGGTCTCCGGATGGGGGGCGGCACAGATACGCAGTATTTT,CASSFGLRMGGGTDTQYF
TRBV27,TRBJ1-4,NA,NA,TGTGCCAGCAGTACCACCGCAACTAATGAAAAACTGTTTTTT,CASSTTATNEKLFF
TRBV28,TRBJ1-5,TRBD1,NA,TGTGCCAGCAGTTTCCGACAGGGCCACAATCAGCCCCAGCATTTT,CASSFRQGHNQPQHF
TRBV7-6,TRBJ2-3,TRBD2,many,TGTGCCAGCAGCTTAGTCCCTAGCGGGGGGGCTACGGATACGCAGTATTTT,CASSLVPSGGATDTQYF
TRBV19,TRBJ2-3,NA,few,TGTGCCAGTAGTCCCCTGGAGACAGATACGCAGTATTTT,CASSPLETDTQYF
TRBV20-1,TRBJ2-5,NA,many,TGCAGTGCTAGGGTGGACGAGTACCAAGAGACCCAGTACTTC,CSARVDEYQETQYF
TRBV6-1,TRBJ2-7,NA,NA,TGTGCCAGCAGTACTCTAGCGAGTAGCTCCTACGAGCAGTACTTC,CASSTLASSSYEQYF
TRBV3-1,TRBJ2-1,NA,NA,TGTGCCAGCAGCCAACAAAGCTCCTACAATGAGCAGTTCTTC,CASSQQSSYNEQFF
TRBV6-5,TRBJ1-2,NA,NA,TGTGCCAGCAGTCCTAGCGGCAGGGGTCGTGGCTACACCTTC,CASSPSGRGRGYTF
TRBV29-1,TRBJ1-2,TRBD1,many,TGCAGCGTCATTACAGGGGGCGAGGTTGGCTACACCTTC,CSVITGGEVGYTF
TRBV6-1,TRBJ2-7,NA,many,TGTGCCAGCATACCTGGGGGGCCGTACGAGCAGTACTTC,CASIPGGPYEQYF
TRBV9,TRBJ1-2,NA,few,TGTGCCAGCAGCACAAGCCAGGCGCGGGGCTATGGCTACACCTTC,CASSTSQARGYGYTF